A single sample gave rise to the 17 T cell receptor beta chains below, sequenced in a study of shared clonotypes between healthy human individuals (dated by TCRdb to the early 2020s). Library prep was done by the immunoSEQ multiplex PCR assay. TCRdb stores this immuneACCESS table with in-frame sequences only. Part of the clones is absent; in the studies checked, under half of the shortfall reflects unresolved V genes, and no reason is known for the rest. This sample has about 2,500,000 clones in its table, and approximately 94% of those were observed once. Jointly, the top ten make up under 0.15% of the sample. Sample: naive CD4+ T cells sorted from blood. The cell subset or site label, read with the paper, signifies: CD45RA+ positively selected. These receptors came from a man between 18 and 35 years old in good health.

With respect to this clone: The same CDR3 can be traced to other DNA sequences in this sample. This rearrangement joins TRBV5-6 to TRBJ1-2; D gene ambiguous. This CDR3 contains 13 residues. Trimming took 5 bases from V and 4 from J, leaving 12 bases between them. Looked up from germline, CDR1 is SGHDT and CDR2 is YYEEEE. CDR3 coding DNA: TGTGCCAGCAGTTTTGGGCAGGTCTATGGCTACACCTTC. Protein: CASSFGQVYGYTF. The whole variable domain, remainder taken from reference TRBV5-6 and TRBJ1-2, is DAGVTQSPTHLIKTRGQQVTLRCSPKSGHDTVSWYQQALGQGPQFIFQYYEEEERQRGNFPDRFSGHQFPNYSSELNVNALLLGDSALYLCASSFGQVYGYTFGSGTRLTVV.

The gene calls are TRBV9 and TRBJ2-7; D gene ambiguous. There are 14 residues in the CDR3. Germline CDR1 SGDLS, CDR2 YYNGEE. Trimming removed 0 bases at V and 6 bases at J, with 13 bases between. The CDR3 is CASSVALGSPEQYF. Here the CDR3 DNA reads TGTGCCAGCAGCGTAGCTCTGGGGTCCCCCGAGCAGTACTTC.

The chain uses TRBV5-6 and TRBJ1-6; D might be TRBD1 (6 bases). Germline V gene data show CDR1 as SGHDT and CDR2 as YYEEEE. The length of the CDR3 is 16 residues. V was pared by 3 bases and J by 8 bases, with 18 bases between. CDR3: CASSSVSGTRYSPLHF. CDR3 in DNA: TGTGCCAGCAGCTCAGTGTCCGGGACAAGATATTCACCCCTCCACTTT.

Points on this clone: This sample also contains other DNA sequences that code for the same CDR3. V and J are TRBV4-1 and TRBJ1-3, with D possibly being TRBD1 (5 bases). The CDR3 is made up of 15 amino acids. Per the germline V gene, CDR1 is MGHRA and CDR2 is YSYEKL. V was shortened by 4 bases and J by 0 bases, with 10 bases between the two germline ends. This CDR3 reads CASSPLGASGNTIYF. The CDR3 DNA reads TGCGCCAGCAGCCCACTTGGGGCCTCTGGAAACACCATATATTTT.

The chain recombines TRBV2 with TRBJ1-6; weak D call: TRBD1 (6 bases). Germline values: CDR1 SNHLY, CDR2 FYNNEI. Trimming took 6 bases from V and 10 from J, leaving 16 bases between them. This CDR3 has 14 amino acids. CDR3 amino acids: CASRLDRIYSPLHF. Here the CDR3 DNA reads TGTGCCAGCAGATTGGACAGAATCTACTCACCCCTCCACTTT.

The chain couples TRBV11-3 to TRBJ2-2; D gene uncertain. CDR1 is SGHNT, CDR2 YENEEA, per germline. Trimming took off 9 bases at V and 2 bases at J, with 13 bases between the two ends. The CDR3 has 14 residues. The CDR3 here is CASSYTTNTGELFF. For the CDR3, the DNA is TGTGCCAGTTCATATACTACTAACACCGGGGAGCTGTTTTTT.

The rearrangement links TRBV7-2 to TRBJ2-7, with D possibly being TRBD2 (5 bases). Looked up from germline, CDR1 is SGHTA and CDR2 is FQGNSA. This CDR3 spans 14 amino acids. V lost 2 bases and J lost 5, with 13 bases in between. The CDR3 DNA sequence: TGTGCCAGCAGCTTATCGCCTAGCCGGCACGAGCAGTACTTC. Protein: CASSLSPSRHEQYF.

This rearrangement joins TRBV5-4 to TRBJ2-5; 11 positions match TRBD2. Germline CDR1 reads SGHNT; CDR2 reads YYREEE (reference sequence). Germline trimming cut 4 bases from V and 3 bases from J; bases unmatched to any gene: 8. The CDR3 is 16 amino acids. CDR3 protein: CASSEPGLAVKETQYF. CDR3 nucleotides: TGTGCCAGCAGCGAACCGGGACTAGCGGTCAAAGAGACCCAGTACTTC.

As DNA, the CDR3 is TGTGCCAGCAGTGAAGGCGGGGCGGCCTACGAGCAGTACTTC. Protein product: CASSEGGAAYEQYF. The V call is TRBV2, the J call TRBJ2-7, with D possibly TRBD2 on 6 matching bases. Between the trimmed V and J ends, which lost 1 base and 2 bases, there was a span of 9 bases. Germline V gene data show CDR1 as SNHLY and CDR2 as FYNNEI. The CDR3 spans 14 residues. The full variable domain, completed using reference TRBV2 and TRBJ2-7, is EPEVTQTPSHQVTQMGQEVILRCVPISNHLYFYWYRQILGQKVEFLVSFYNNEISEKSEIFDDQFSVERPDGSNFTLKIRSTKLEDSAMYFCASSEGGAAYEQYFGPGTRLTVT.

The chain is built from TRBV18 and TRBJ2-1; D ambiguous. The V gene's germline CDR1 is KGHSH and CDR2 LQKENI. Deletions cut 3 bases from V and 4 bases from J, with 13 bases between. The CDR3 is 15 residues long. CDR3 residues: CASSPGIGAYNEQFF. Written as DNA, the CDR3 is TGTGCCAGCTCACCGGGTATAGGCGCTTACAATGAGCAGTTCTTC.

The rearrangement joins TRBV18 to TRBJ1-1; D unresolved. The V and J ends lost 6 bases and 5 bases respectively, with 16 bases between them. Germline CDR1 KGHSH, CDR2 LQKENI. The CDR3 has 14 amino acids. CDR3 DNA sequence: TGTGCCAGCTCTGCGGGAGGAGGAATTACTGAAGCTTTCTTT. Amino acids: CASSAGGGITEAFF.

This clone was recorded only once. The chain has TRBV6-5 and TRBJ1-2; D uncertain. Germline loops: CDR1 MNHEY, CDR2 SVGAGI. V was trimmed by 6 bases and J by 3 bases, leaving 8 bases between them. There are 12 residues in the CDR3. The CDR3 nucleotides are TGTGCCAGCAGGTCTTTTCACTATGGCTACACCTTC. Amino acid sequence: CASRSFHYGYTF.

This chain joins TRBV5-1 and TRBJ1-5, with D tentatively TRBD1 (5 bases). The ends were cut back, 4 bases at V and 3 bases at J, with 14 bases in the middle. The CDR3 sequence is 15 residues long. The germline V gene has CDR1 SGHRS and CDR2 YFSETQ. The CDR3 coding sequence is TGCGCCAGCAGCCTGGATGGGGACGCCAATCAGCCCCAGCATTTT. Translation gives CASSLDGDANQPQHF.

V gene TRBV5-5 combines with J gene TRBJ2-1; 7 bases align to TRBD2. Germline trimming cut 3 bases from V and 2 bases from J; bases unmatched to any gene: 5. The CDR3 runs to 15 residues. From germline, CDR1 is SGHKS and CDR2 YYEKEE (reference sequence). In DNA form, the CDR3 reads TGTGCCAGCAGCTCGGGACTACGACCCTACAATGAGCAGTTCTTC. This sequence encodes CASSSGLRPYNEQFF.

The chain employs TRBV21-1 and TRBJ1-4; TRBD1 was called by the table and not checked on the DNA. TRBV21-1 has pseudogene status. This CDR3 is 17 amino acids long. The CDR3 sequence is CASSKMAGPATNEKLFF. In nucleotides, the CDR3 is TGTGCCAGCAGCAAAATGGCAGGGCCCGCAACTAATGAAAAACTGTTTTTT.

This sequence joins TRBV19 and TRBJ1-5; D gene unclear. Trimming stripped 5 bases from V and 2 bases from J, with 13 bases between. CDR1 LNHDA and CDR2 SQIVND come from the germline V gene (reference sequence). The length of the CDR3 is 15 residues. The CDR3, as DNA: TGTGCCAGTAGTCCCCCATTGGCGGGCAATCAGCCCCAGCATTTT. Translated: CASSPPLAGNQPQHF.

The CDR3 DNA sequence: TGTGCCACCCTCCGGACAGGGTGGGGTTCTGGCAATCAGCCCCAGCATTTT. This translates into CATLRTGWGSGNQPQHF. The V and J genes are TRBV28 and TRBJ1-5; 8 nucleotides agree with TRBD1. In germline, CDR1 is MDHEN, CDR2 SYDVKM. V dropped 10 bases and J dropped 2; count of bases not matched to a gene: 16. CDR3 length equals 17 residues.